This T cell receptor beta chain was found in a study of blood T cell repertoires in COVID-19. Original handling: Estimation of nucleated cell counts relied on the amplification of reference gene primers. Only in-frame clones appear in the TCRdb table, and some are missing; sequencing was by immunoSEQ multiplex PCR. The D gene and trimming were derived from the DNA, and the V and J assignments and clone size from that table. Altogether roughly 79,000 clones are present, roughly 86% being singletons, with the ten largest covering roughly 6.8%. The CDR3 length is 12 residues. Trimming stripped 4 bases from V and 6 bases from J, with 12 bases between. The germline V gene has CDR1 GTSNPN and CDR2 SVGIG (reference sequence).

The source material was peripheral blood. The source of this sequence is a woman aged 50 to 65 with acute or convalescent COVID-19. The chain recombines TRBV30 with TRBJ1-2; maybe TRBD1 (5 bases). In DNA, the CDR3 is TGTGCCTGGACCGGGACTTTAGATGGCTACACCTTC. It codes for CAWTGTLDGYTF.